This T cell receptor beta chain was retrieved from a study of vaccination effects on CD4 cells after COVID-19. Study findings and constraints: Whether induced by infection or by vaccine, clones showed marked clonal contraction late after vaccination.

Method: immunoSEQ multiplex PCR; TCRdb's copy keeps in-frame clones and lacks some. Here the sample spans roughly 24,000 clones, 76% being singletons. Before sequencing, viral peptide pools were used by the ViraFEST assay to expand antigen-specific CD4+ T cells. Cells that had been cultured for roughly eleven days were the source of isolated CD4+ T cells. This person's SARS-CoV-2 infection, confirmed by PCR, occurred between March and December 2020. Germline CDR1 KGHDR, CDR2 SFDVKD. The CDR3 is made up of 15 amino acids. The trim removed 4 bases at V and 7 bases at J, leaving 12 bases unmatched. Points on this clone: The target antigen is unknown.

This sequence joins TRBV24-1 and TRBJ2-7, with 7 bases fitting TRBD1. This receptor was obtained from a human donor who had a prior SARS-CoV-2 infection. Sequences were derived from CD4+ T cells from PBMCs cultured with SARS-CoV-2 spike peptides, sampled before COVID-19 vaccination. CDR3 in DNA: TGTGCCACCAGTGACCGAAGGAGGACAGGAGAAGAGCAGTACTTC. It specifies CATSDRRRTGEEQYF.